This T cell receptor (beta chain) was documented in a study of post-analysis software for immune sequencing data. Study-wide background: As for disease course, relapsing-remitting, secondary progressive and progressive-relapsing multiple sclerosis were all included. Study-wide results and caveats: TRBV5-6, TRBV5-1 and TRBV20-1 belonged to a set of a few TRBV segments that were more frequent in patients than controls. F measure grouped same-batch samples tightly together. For normalized Chao1 diversity, multiple sclerosis patients scored significantly lower than controls did.

This CDR3 has 13 amino acids. V was clipped by 2 bases and J by 2 bases, with 5 bases between them. CDR1 is SGHKS, CDR2 YYEKEE, per germline (reference sequence). The library was made from cDNA and included unique molecular identifiers. A population of roughly 1 to 11 million T cells gave rise to 400,000 to 550,000 cDNA molecules. TCRdb itself ran the PCR reads through MiXCR, one entry per CDR3 protein. The sample contains about 540,000 distinct CDR3 sequences, less than 40% of which appear only once. Worth noting for this clonotype: Its antigen remains unidentified.

The source material was blood. The chain couples TRBV5-5 to TRBJ1-5; no definite D call. The sequence derives from a girl aged 2 to 17 with multiple sclerosis. CDR3 coding DNA: TGTGCCAGCAGCTTTAAGGGCAATCAGCCCCAGCATTTT. It encodes CASSFKGNQPQHF. The complete variable domain, with remaining parts taken from reference TRBV5-5 and TRBJ1-5, reads DAGVTQSPTHLIKTRGQQVTLRCSPISGHKSVSWYQQVLGQGPQFIFQYYEKEERGRGNFPDRFSARQFPNYSSELNVNALLLGDSALYLCASSFKGNQPQHFGDGTRLSIL.